This TCR beta chain was captured by sequencing in a study of beta chain features in type 1 diabetes. About the research overall: Comparable age, gender and cell yields were observed in patients relative to healthy donors.

The whole isolated RNA underwent reverse transcription, so sequencing captured expressed TCRB transcripts. Average reads for naive, central memory and regulatory T cell samples were several million. Produced via immunoSEQ multiplex PCR; TCRdb's table is partial and in-frame only. The sample shows around 240,000 clones, 9.6% of them seen only once. Via CD45RO/CCR7/CD25/CD127/CD95/CD27, cells of the CD4+ naive, central memory, regulatory and stem cell-like memory subsets were sorted. This clone was observed many times. No antigen is known for it. Whole-study results and caveats: All four CD4+ subsets of Type 1 diabetes patients contained TCRB CDR3s that were moderately but significantly shorter.

The clonotype was recovered from a woman between 18 and 29 years old in good health. The sample taken for sequencing was naive CD4+ T cells from blood.

The CDR3 coding sequence is TGTGCCAGCAGCTACACAGGGGACGAGACCCAGTACTTC. Protein: CASSYTGDETQYF. This sequence joins TRBV11-2 and TRBJ2-5, with 7 bases aligning to TRBD1. The V gene's germline CDR1 is SGHAT and CDR2 FQNNGV. V shed 4 bases and J 5 bases; nucleotides not matched to a gene: 4. CDR3 length equals 13 residues.